These 26 T cell receptor beta chains originate from one sample sequenced in a study of T cells in Graves' hyperthyroidism and ophthalmopathy. The investigators amplified TCR beta CDR3 regions from RNA transcripts. First-round RT-PCR targeting the TCR CDR3 was performed with the HTBI primer set. Via MiXCR, TCRdb re-called the multiplex PCR reads, giving one row per CDR3 protein. The sample has around 600,000 distinct CDR3 sequences; around 16% are singletons. The sequenced sample was blood. The receptors shown here come from a woman between 40 and 55 years old with Graves' ophthalmopathy.

At least ten counts were recorded for this clonotype. DNA of the CDR3: TGTGCCAGCAGCCAAGATGGCCGGAGAAGCTATGGCTACACCTTC. Translated: CASSQDGRRSYGYTF. The J gene is TRBJ1-2, the V gene TRBV3-1, with D unresolved. In germline, CDR1 is LGHDT, CDR2 YNNKEL (reference sequence). The CDR3 is 15 residues long. Trimming cost V 0 bases and J 4 bases, with 12 bases left between them.

This clonotype has more than one count but fewer than ten. The chain links TRBV19 to TRBJ2-7; a possible D gene is TRBD2 (6 bases). Trimming took 5 bases from V and 0 from J, leaving 11 bases between them. This CDR3 has 14 residues. The germline V gene encodes CDR1 LNHDA and CDR2 SQIVND (reference sequence). Here the CDR3 reads CASSSGGRSYEQYF. For the CDR3, the DNA is TGTGCCAGTAGTTCCGGGGGACGCTCCTACGAGCAGTACTTC.

In this sample, this clonotype turned up a few times. The rearrangement links TRBV4-1 to TRBJ2-1, with TRBD2 identical over 11 bases. V lost 1 base and J lost 7; bases outside the gene matches: 12. This CDR3 has 18 residues. Germline V gives CDR1 MGHRA, CDR2 YSYEKL. Here the CDR3 reads CASSQVAIAGGPSNEQFF. The CDR3 bases are TGCGCCAGCAGCCAAGTGGCAATAGCGGGAGGGCCGTCTAATGAGCAGTTCTTC.

V gene TRBV24-1 combines with J gene TRBJ2-7, with a weak D call TRBD1 (5 bases). This CDR3 has 13 amino acids. CDR1 and CDR2 (germline): KGHDR, SFDVKD. The V and J ends lost 4 bases and 3 bases respectively, with 9 bases between them. The CDR3 region has the DNA TGTGCCACCAGTGACAGGGTGGACTACGAGCAGTACTTC. It yields the protein CATSDRVDYEQYF.

This clonotype has at least ten counts. J is TRBJ2-1 and V is TRBV2; the match to TRBD2 covers 8 bases. Germline trimming cut 2 bases from V and 5 bases from J; bases unmatched to any gene: 11. CDR1 and CDR2 from the germline V gene are SNHLY and FYNNEI. The CDR3 consists of 17 residues. The CDR3 here is CASSERREALGDNEQFF. In DNA form, the CDR3 reads TGTGCCAGCAGTGAACGGCGGGAGGCCCTCGGAGACAATGAGCAGTTCTTC.

This clonotype was detected ten times or more. The chain has TRBV14 and TRBJ1-2; TRBD1 matches at 7 bases. The CDR3 has 13 amino acids. The ends lost 2 bases at V and 6 bases at J; junction bases unmatched: 3. Germline V gene sequence: CDR1 SGHDN, CDR2 FVKESK. DNA for the CDR3: TGTGCCAGCAGCCAAATCCAGGGGGATGGCTACACCTTC. This encodes CASSQIQGDGYTF.

This clonotype was counted between two and nine times. V is TRBV15 and J is TRBJ1-1, with TRBD1 matching over 11 bases. Germline CDR1 reads LNHNV; CDR2 reads YYDKDF (reference sequence). The CDR3 has 15 residues. After removal of 6 bases from V and 4 bases from J, the junction contained 7 bases not matched to a gene. CDR3 residues: CATRRPGTGGTEAFF. CDR3 coding DNA: TGTGCCACCAGACGGCCAGGGACAGGGGGCACTGAAGCTTTCTTT.

In its sample, this clonotype was seen many times. The chain combines TRBV5-1 with TRBJ2-1; D might be TRBD2 (6 bases). The CDR3 has 14 amino acids. The germline V gene encodes CDR1 SGHRS and CDR2 YFSETQ. V was trimmed by 0 bases and J by 6 bases, leaving 10 bases between them. The CDR3, as DNA: TGCGCCAGCAGCTTGGTTGGAGGGGTCAATGAGCAGTTCTTC. Translation: CASSLVGGVNEQFF.

The chain recombines TRBV9 with TRBJ1-2; D not resolved. This CDR3 contains 15 residues. Germline V gene lookup returns CDR1 SGDLS and CDR2 YYNGEE. The V and J ends lost 0 bases and 2 bases respectively, with 11 bases between them. CDR3 nucleotides: TGTGCCAGCAGCGTAGACCCGGGCGGAAACTATGGCTACACCTTC. It yields the protein CASSVDPGGNYGYTF.

As concerns this clonotype: A single base separates this from a much larger clone, so it may be a read error. The chain combines TRBV12-3 or TRBV12-4 with TRBJ2-1; perhaps TRBD2 as D (6 bases). This CDR3 contains 15 residues. V lost 9 bases and J 4 bases, leaving 19 bases between the germline ends. The CDR3 coding sequence is TGTGCCAGTATCACGGGACTCGCGAGTTACAATGAGCAGTTCTTC. Residues: CASITGLASYNEQFF.

The CDR3 DNA sequence: TGTGCCAGCAGCCAAGATCGGGGGACAGGGGGTCGTTCACCCCTCCACTTT. It is translated as CASSQDRGTGGRSPLHF. The chain has TRBV4-2 and TRBJ1-6; TRBD1 agrees at 11 bases. Germline assignment: CDR1 LGHNA and CDR2 YNFKEQ. The V gene end was trimmed by 0 bases and the J gene end by 9 bases; junction bases not matched to a gene: 7. The CDR3 consists of 17 residues.

There are a few counts of this clonotype. The chain links TRBV20-1 to TRBJ2-3, with 14 nucleotides matching TRBD2. This CDR3 is built from 16 residues. V gave up 5 bases and J gave up 8 bases; unmatched junction bases: 12. Germline V gives CDR1 DFQATT, CDR2 SNEGSKA (reference sequence). This chain's CDR3 is CSASLTSGGVVGTQYF. The CDR3 DNA reads as TGCAGTGCTTCCTTGACTAGCGGGGGGGTAGTCGGTACGCAGTATTTT.

This clonotype has a handful of counts. The rearrangement links TRBV12-3 or TRBV12-4 to TRBJ1-3, with 7 bases that match TRBD1. The CDR3 contains 14 residues. V shed 4 bases and J 3 bases; nucleotides not matched to a gene: 3. CDR3 sequence reads: CASSSRGVGNTIYF. The CDR3 region has the DNA TGTGCCAGCAGTTCCAGGGGGGTTGGAAACACCATATATTTT.

This clonotype occurred many times. The chain couples TRBV28 to TRBJ2-1; 9 nucleotides agree with TRBD2. The V gene end was trimmed by 6 bases and the J gene end by 11 bases; junction bases not matched to a gene: 5. Germline V lookup: CDR1 MDHEN, CDR2 SYDVKM. The CDR3 contains 12 residues. The CDR3 DNA is TGTGCCAGCAGCTCCGGACTAGCGAAGCAGTTCTTC. Translation: CASSSGLAKQFF.

This clonotype was detected ten times or more. This chain joins TRBV12-3 or TRBV12-4 and TRBJ1-4; D gene uncertain. The CDR3 covers 15 residues. Between the trimmed V and J ends, which lost 2 bases and 1 base, there was a span of 8 bases. In DNA form, the CDR3 reads TGTGCCAGCAGTTTACGGATCGGAACTAATGAAAAACTGTTTTTT. Translated, it gives CASSLRIGTNEKLFF.

This clonotype was seen repeatedly, ten times or more. This chain connects TRBV12-3 or TRBV12-4 to TRBJ2-7; D is uncertain. Trimming stripped 3 bases from V and 4 bases from J, with 10 bases between. The CDR3 length is 13 residues. In nucleotides, the CDR3 is TGTGCCAGCAGTTTCCTCGACAAATACGAGCAGTACTTC. It specifies CASSFLDKYEQYF.

The chain recombines TRBV24-1 with TRBJ2-3, with 7 nucleotides matching TRBD2. The CDR3 runs 15 residues. Germline values: CDR1 KGHDR, CDR2 SFDVKD. The ends lost 4 bases at V and 2 bases at J; junction bases unmatched: 5. The CDR3 coding sequence is TGTGCCACCAGTGAAGGGAGACTAGCCACAGATACGCAGTATTTT. Translating it yields CATSEGRLATDTQYF.

V is TRBV7-9 and J is TRBJ1-3, with no clear D. In germline, CDR1 is SEHNR, CDR2 FQNEAQ (reference sequence). The CDR3 is 14 amino acids. The V end lost 0 bases, the J end lost 7 bases, and 10 bases lay between the germline ends. CDR3 nucleotides: TGTGCCAGCAGCTTAGCAGAAGTTGGGAACACCATATATTTT. Its protein product is CASSLAEVGNTIYF.

This chain uses TRBV5-6 with TRBJ2-1, with 7 bases matching TRBD2. There are 14 residues in the CDR3. CDR1 and CDR2 (germline): SGHDT, YYEEEE. V lost 8 bases to trimming and J lost 2 bases; unmatched junction nucleotides: 7. CDR3 protein: CASSMAGAYNEQFF. The CDR3 region has the DNA TGTGCCAGTAGTATGGCGGGAGCCTACAATGAGCAGTTCTTC.

The genes are TRBV7-9 and TRBJ2-5, with TRBD2 matching over 11 bases. The CDR3 length is 17 residues. With 6 bases clipped from V and 2 bases from J, the junction kept 11 bases outside the gene matches. In germline, CDR1 is SEHNR, CDR2 FQNEAQ (reference sequence). The CDR3 bases are TGTGCCAGCAGTCGTGGTCCTAGCGGGGGGACTCAAGAGACCCAGTACTTC. Translation: CASSRGPSGGTQETQYF.

The sample holds many counts of this clonotype. This sequence joins TRBV27 and TRBJ1-1, with TRBD1 identical over 7 bases. The J segment lost 5 bases and the V segment lost 3 bases, leaving 12 bases of the junction unmatched. Germline CDR1 reads MNHEY; CDR2 reads SMNVEV (reference sequence). The CDR3 is made up of 16 amino acids. The CDR3 sequence is CASSFGPPTGATEAFF. CDR3 nucleotides: TGTGCCAGCAGTTTCGGACCCCCAACAGGGGCGACTGAAGCTTTCTTT.

In its sample, this clonotype was seen many times. The chain employs TRBV28 and TRBJ1-5; D unclear. Trimming pared 2 bases from V and 4 bases from J, leaving 6 bases between. In germline, CDR1 is MDHEN, CDR2 SYDVKM. The CDR3 contains 13 residues. The CDR3 sequence is CASSLVRNQPQHF. The CDR3 nucleotides are TGTGCCAGCAGTTTAGTCCGTAATCAGCCCCAGCATTTT.

The rearrangement links TRBV9 to TRBJ1-2; 9 nucleotides match TRBD1. V lost 2 bases to trimming and J lost 6 bases; unmatched junction nucleotides: 5. The germline CDR1 and CDR2 sequences are SGDLS and YYNGEE. The CDR3 is 14 residues long. The CDR3 loop is CASSVTGGSDGYTF. The CDR3 DNA reads as TGTGCCAGCAGCGTTACAGGGGGCAGCGATGGCTACACCTTC.

This clonotype was detected many times. V is TRBV7-9 and J is TRBJ2-1, with a possible D match to TRBD1 (6 bases). Germline V gene sequence: CDR1 SEHNR, CDR2 FQNEAQ (reference sequence). This CDR3 is 12 amino acids long. Trimming took off 3 bases at V and 7 bases at J, with 7 bases between the two ends. CDR3 protein: CASSFTGNEQFF. CDR3 DNA: TGTGCCAGCAGCTTTACAGGGAATGAGCAGTTCTTC. Complete variable domain (other parts from reference TRBV7-9 and TRBJ2-1): DTGVSQNPRHKITKRGQNVTFRCDPISEHNRLYWYRQTLGQGPEFLTYFQNEAQLEKSRLLSDRFSAERPKGSFSTLEIQRTEQGDSAMYLCASSFTGNEQFFGPGTRLTVL.

This clonotype was seen at least ten times. The chain combines TRBV13 with TRBJ1-2, with 7 nucleotides matching TRBD1. V lost 10 bases to trimming and J lost 2 bases; unmatched junction nucleotides: 4. There are 12 residues in the CDR3. Germline V gene lookup returns CDR1 PRHDT and CDR2 FYEKMQ (reference sequence). The CDR3 spells CATMTGNYGYTF. CDR3 in DNA: TGTGCCACCATGACAGGGAACTATGGCTACACCTTC.

This clonotype was picked up many times. The J gene is TRBJ2-1, the V gene TRBV28; D may be TRBD2 (6 bases). The CDR3 loop spans 15 amino acids. Looked up from germline, CDR1 is MDHEN and CDR2 is SYDVKM. Trimming removed 5 bases from V and 0 bases from J, with 11 bases in between. The CDR3 DNA follows: TGTGCCAGCAGTCCTGGCGGGATCTCCTACAATGAGCAGTTCTTC. This gives the protein CASSPGGISYNEQFF.